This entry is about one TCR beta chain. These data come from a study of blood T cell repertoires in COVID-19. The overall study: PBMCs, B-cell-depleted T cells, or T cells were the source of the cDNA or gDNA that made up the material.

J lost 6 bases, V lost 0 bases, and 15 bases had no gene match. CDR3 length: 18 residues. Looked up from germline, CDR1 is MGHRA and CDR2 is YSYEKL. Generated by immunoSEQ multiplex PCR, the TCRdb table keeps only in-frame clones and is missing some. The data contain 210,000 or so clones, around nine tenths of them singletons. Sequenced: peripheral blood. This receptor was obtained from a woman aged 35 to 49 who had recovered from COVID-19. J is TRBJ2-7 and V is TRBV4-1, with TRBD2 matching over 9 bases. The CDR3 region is CASSQDLNQVAGVGEQYF. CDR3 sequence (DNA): TGCGCCAGCAGCCAAGATCTTAATCAGGTAGCGGGAGTGGGCGAGCAGTACTTC.